This entry lists 3 T cell receptor beta chains sequenced from one sample in a study of control samples from healthy donors and cancer patients. TCRdb's table, derived via immunoSEQ multiplex PCR, lists solely in-frame clones and lacks some. The sample lists tens of thousands of clones; more than 85% were seen once. Material for sequencing was blood. The receptors come from a woman aged 45 to 65 in good health.

The V gene is TRBV6-5, the J gene TRBJ2-3; D ambiguous. There are 11 residues in the CDR3. Germline V gene data show CDR1 as MNHEY and CDR2 as SVGAGI. The V gene lost 7 bases and the J gene lost 9 bases, with 11 bases spanning the gap. CDR3: CASKDPSTQYF. CDR3 in DNA: TGTGCCAGCAAGGACCCCAGCACGCAGTATTTT.

The V call is TRBV2, the J call TRBJ2-1, with a tentative D call TRBD2 (5 bases). Between the trimmed V and J ends, which lost 5 bases and 12 bases, there was a span of 17 bases. The CDR3 has 13 amino acids. Germline V CDR1 and CDR2: SNHLY, FYNNEI. In nucleotides, the CDR3 is TGTGCCAGCAGTACAAACCGTCCTAGCTTGCAGTTCTTC. Translated: CASSTNRPSLQFF.

This rearrangement joins TRBV14 to TRBJ1-2, with D possibly matching TRBD1 (5 bases). The germline CDR1 and CDR2 sequences are SGHDN and FVKESK. The V gene lost 0 bases and the J gene lost 10 bases, with 15 bases spanning the gap. This CDR3 is 14 amino acids long. The CDR3 DNA is TGTGCCAGCAGCCAAGAGAGTAGGCAGGGAGACTACACCTTC. Protein product: CASSQESRQGDYTF.